A selection of T cell receptor beta chains follows, all from one sample in a study of cytomegalovirus exposure and HLA in healthy donors. Clones were sequenced by immunoSEQ multiplex PCR, and TCRdb holds only the in-frame ones, with some missing. This sample's table reports around 50,000 clones. The sample taken for sequencing was PBMCs. Every receptor here comes from a woman in her 50s in good health and CMV-seropositive. Both conserved end residues are part of each CDR3. D genes are given only for firm matches.

j_call,v_call,d_call,cdr3_nt,cdr3_aa
TRBJ1-1,TRBV5-1,TRBD1,TGCGCCAGCAGCTTTACAGGGGTGAACACTGAAGCTTTCTTT,CASSFTGVNTEAFF
TRBJ2-1,TRBV6-5,.,TGTGCCAGCAGCTACACAGGGTCCAATGAGCAGTTCTTC,CASSYTGSNEQFF
TRBJ2-1,TRBV5-4,.,TGTGCCAGCAGCCCCGTTAACTCCTACAATGAGCAGTTCTTC,CASSPVNSYNEQFF
TRBJ2-1,TRBV6-5,.,TGTGCCAGCAGTTACTGGACCGGGAGTCAAAATGAGCAGTTCTTC,CASSYWTGSQNEQFF
TRBJ2-7,TRBV18,.,TGTGCCAGCTCACCCTATTCTGCCTACGAGCAGTACTTC,CASSPYSAYEQYF
TRBJ1-3,TRBV7-9,.,TGTGCCAGCAGCTTATCAGTCCGTTCGAACACCATATATTTT,CASSLSVRSNTIYF
TRBJ1-3,TRBV14,.,TGTGCCAGCAGCCAAGAGGCGGGGTCTGGAAACACCATATATTTT,CASSQEAGSGNTIYF
TRBJ1-1,TRBV5-6,TRBD1,TGTGCCAGCAGCCTGACAGGGAGTATGAACACTGAAGCTTTCTTT,CASSLTGSMNTEAFF
TRBJ2-5,TRBV5-1,TRBD1,TGCGCCAGCAGCCCGGGACAGCTAGAAGAGACCCAGTACTTC,CASSPGQLEETQYF
TRBJ1-2,TRBV6-5,TRBD1,TGTGCCAGCAGCACAGGGGGCGACTATGGCTACACCTTC,CASSTGGDYGYTF
TRBJ2-1,TRBV30,TRBD2,TGTGCCTGGAGTGTATCTAGCGGCCATAAGGTGTTCTTC,CAWSVSSGHKVFF
TRBJ2-7,TRBV10-3,TRBD2,TGTGCCATCAGTGAAGGAACTAGCGGGGACTACGAGCAGTACTTC,CAISEGTSGDYEQYF
TRBJ2-7,TRBV5-1,TRBD1,TGCGCCAGCAGCTTGACAGGGACAGGATACGAGCAGTACTTC,CASSLTGTGYEQYF
TRBJ2-7,TRBV6-1,.,TGTGCCAGCAGTGAATACGGGTACGAGCAGTACTTC,CASSEYGYEQYF
TRBJ2-3,TRBV19,TRBD1,TGTGCCAGTAGTCTAGACAGGGGGACAGATACGCAGTATTTT,CASSLDRGTDTQYF
TRBJ1-1,TRBV5-8,.,TGTGCCAGCAGCCCCGAGGGTTGGGTCTACACTGAAGCTTTCTTT,CASSPEGWVYTEAFF
TRBJ2-7,TRBV20-1,TRBD2,TGCAGTGCTCTAGCGGGCTACGAGCAGTACTTC,CSALAGYEQYF
TRBJ2-7,TRBV5-1,.,TGCGCCAGCAGCTTGGAAGGCGGGAACTACGAGCAGTACTTC,CASSLEGGNYEQYF
TRBJ2-1,TRBV6-4,TRBD2,TGTGCCAGCAGTGACGGCACTAGCGGCCACAATGAGCAGTTCTTC,CASSDGTSGHNEQFF
TRBJ2-6,TRBV11-2,TRBD1,TGTGCCAGCAGCTTAGGGCTGGGACAGGGGGGGCCTGGGGCCAACGTCCTGACTTTC,CASSLGLGQGGPGANVLTF
TRBJ2-5,TRBV6-1,.,TGTGCCAGCAGCGAGTCTATAGGACAGCAGAACTTC,CASSESIGQQNF
TRBJ2-7,TRBV11-2,.,TGTGCCAGCAGCTTTCAGGGGAGCGCCTACGAGCAGTACTTC,CASSFQGSAYEQYF
TRBJ2-7,TRBV11-1,TRBD1,TGTGCCAGCAGCTTAGGGATCGGGACAGAAGCCTACGAGCAGTACTTC,CASSLGIGTEAYEQYF
TRBJ1-6,TRBV2,.,TGTGCCAGCAGCTTGGGTGAGGGAGCGCGATCACCCCTCCACTTT,CASSLGEGARSPLHF
TRBJ1-6,TRBV5-1,TRBD1,TGCGCCAGCAGTATAGGGACAGTCATTTATTCACCCCTCCACTTT,CASSIGTVIYSPLHF
TRBJ2-1,TRBV11-3,TRBD2,TGTGCCAGCAGCCCTAGACTAGCGGGAGGGCCCGATGAGCAGTTCTTC,CASSPRLAGGPDEQFF
TRBJ2-3,TRBV19,.,TGTGCCAGTAGGGTCGGTTTTGGGGGCGCCGGAGATACGCAGTATTTT,CASRVGFGGAGDTQYF
TRBJ2-2,TRBV27,TRBD1,TGTGCCAGCAGCAGAAGGACAGGGAACACCGGGGAGCTGTTTTTT,CASSRRTGNTGELFF
TRBJ1-2,TRBV27,.,TGTGCCAGCAGTTCAGCCCCGGGTAGGGGCTTCAACTATGGCTACACCTTC,CASSSAPGRGFNYGYTF
TRBJ1-2,TRBV30,TRBD1,TGTGCCTGGATAGACAGGGCCCTTTATGGCTACACCTTC,CAWIDRALYGYTF
TRBJ2-5,TRBV5-1,.,TGCGCCAGCAGCTTGGGGTTCGCAGGGCGAGAGACCCAGTACTTC,CASSLGFAGRETQYF
TRBJ2-1,TRBV7-2,TRBD1,TGTGCCAGCAGCTTGGCGGGACAGGGATACAATGAGCAGTTCTTC,CASSLAGQGYNEQFF
TRBJ1-2,TRBV28,TRBD1,TGTGCCAGCCGGAGCCCTGGGACAGGGTATGGCTACACCTTC,CASRSPGTGYGYTF
TRBJ1-4,TRBV7-2,TRBD1,TGTGCCAGCAGCTTAAACAGGGGCGGGGAAAAACTGTTTTTT,CASSLNRGGEKLFF
TRBJ2-3,TRBV7-9,.,TGTGCCAGCAGTCCCATCCGGGACTCTACATTCCGAGATACGCAGTATTTT,CASSPIRDSTFRDTQYF
TRBJ2-3,TRBV7-9,TRBD1,TGTGCCAGCAGCCCGGACAGGACAAACACAGATACGCAGTATTTT,CASSPDRTNTDTQYF
TRBJ2-1,TRBV5-1,TRBD1,TGCGCCAGCAGCCCCGGGACAGCCCTTAACAATGAGCAGTTCTTC,CASSPGTALNNEQFF
TRBJ1-3,TRBV30,.,TGTGCCTGGAGTGTCATCAGGCGTCCGTCTGGAAACACCATATATTTT,CAWSVIRRPSGNTIYF
TRBJ2-7,TRBV5-6,TRBD1,TGTGCCAGCACCAGGGACAGGGGCGCCTACGAGCAGTACTTC,CASTRDRGAYEQYF
TRBJ2-2,TRBV6-6,.,TGTGCCAGCAGGGAGCAATCCGCCGCCACCGGGGAGCTGTTTTTT,CASREQSAATGELFF
TRBJ2-3,TRBV19,.,TGTGCCAGTACCCCAGCGGCCCTTGGGTTCACAGATACGCAGTATTTT,CASTPAALGFTDTQYF
TRBJ1-1,TRBV5-1,TRBD1,TGCGCCAGCAGTCCCGACAGGGTTCGCGCCGTAGTCACTGAAGCTTTCTTT,CASSPDRVRAVVTEAFF
TRBJ1-1,TRBV25-1,TRBD1,TGTGCCAGCGCGGACAGGATGACTGAAGCTTTCTTT,CASADRMTEAFF
TRBJ2-3,TRBV6-4,TRBD2,TGTGCCAGCAGTGAGGCGGGGGGGACAGATACGCAGTATTTT,CASSEAGGTDTQYF
TRBJ1-1,TRBV19,TRBD1,TGTGCCAGTAGTATAGGTTCGGGACAGCGTGAAGCTTTCTTT,CASSIGSGQREAFF
TRBJ2-7,TRBV11-2,.,TGTGCCAGCAGCTTAATTGGCGGGACCGGCTCCTACGAGCAGTACTTC,CASSLIGGTGSYEQYF
TRBJ2-1,TRBV4-2,.,TGTGCCAGCAGCCAAGATTCGGCGGGGCGGGGTGAGCAGTTCTTC,CASSQDSAGRGEQFF
TRBJ2-7,TRBV27,TRBD2,TGTGCCAGCAGTTCCATTACTAGCGGGGGCTACGAGCAGTACTTC,CASSSITSGGYEQYF
TRBJ1-6,TRBV14,.,TGTGCCAGCAGCCAAGATCGGGGTTCACCCCTCCACTTT,CASSQDRGSPLHF
TRBJ1-2,TRBV19,.,TGTGCCAGTAGTATAGTACCAGGGAACAACTATGGCTACACCTTC,CASSIVPGNNYGYTF
TRBJ2-1,TRBV6-5,TRBD2,TGTGCCAGCAGTTACTCAACTAGCGGGCTCTACAATGAGCAGTTCTTC,CASSYSTSGLYNEQFF